Below, 25 T cell receptor beta chains from the same sample are listed, as sequenced in a study. Each CDR3 protein is one row after TCRdb ran MiXCR on the RT-PCR reads. The sample consists of 550,000 to 750,000 distinct CDR3 sequences, 14% of them appearing once. Input material: memory CD4+ T cells from blood. These receptors were obtained from a female donor in good health, serving as a healthy control.

This clonotype was seen more than once but under ten times. The chain joins TRBV5-6 to TRBJ2-5; D might be TRBD2 (6 bases). The V end was cut by 4 bases, the J end by 9 bases, with 16 bases between. The germline V gene has CDR1 SGHDT and CDR2 YYEEEE. The CDR3 extends over 13 amino acids. The CDR3 spells CASSGDSLRAQYF. Here the CDR3 DNA reads TGTGCCAGCAGCGGGGACTCCCTCCGAGCCCAGTACTTC.

This clonotype was seen ten or more times. The CDR3 DNA reads as TGTGCCAGCAGCGTACCTCCGAACACCGGGGAGCTGTTTTTT. As protein: CASSVPPNTGELFF. The genes are TRBV9 and TRBJ2-2; D unclear. The CDR3 is 14 residues long. The V gene lost 1 base and the J gene lost 0 bases, with 4 bases spanning the gap. Looked up from germline, CDR1 is SGDLS and CDR2 is YYNGEE. Complete variable domain (other parts from reference TRBV9 and TRBJ2-2): DSGVTQTPKHLITATGQRVTLRCSPRSGDLSVYWYQQSLDQGLQFLIQYYNGEERAKGNILERFSAQQFPDLHSELNLSSLELGDSALYFCASSVPPNTGELFFGEGSRLTVL.

CDR3 DNA: TGTGCCATTTCCCCGGGACAGGGGTACAATGAGCAGTTCTTC. Translated, it gives CAISPGQGYNEQFF. The V and J genes are TRBV6-6 and TRBJ2-1, with TRBD1 matching 10 bases. The germline V gene encodes CDR1 MNHNY and CDR2 SVGAGI (reference sequence). The length of the CDR3 is 14 residues. V gave up 10 bases and J gave up 4 bases; unmatched junction bases: 7.

The chain has TRBV20-1 and TRBJ2-3; tentative D call: TRBD2 (7 bases). There are 14 residues in the CDR3. V dropped 2 bases and J dropped 6 bases, with 15 bases sitting between them. Per germline, CDR1 DFQATT and CDR2 SNEGSKA (reference sequence). Here the CDR3 reads CSARKGGESDTQYF. The CDR3 DNA reads as TGCAGTGCTAGAAAGGGGGGGGAGTCGGATACGCAGTATTTT.

The chain links TRBV12-3 or TRBV12-4 to TRBJ2-3; D is possibly TRBD2 (5 bases). The CDR3 is 16 amino acids. Trimming removed 1 base from V and 4 bases from J, with 15 bases in between. This chain's CDR3 is CASSLGGVPPADTQYF. The CDR3 DNA reads as TGTGCCAGCAGTTTAGGGGGAGTGCCTCCCGCAGATACGCAGTATTTT.

The rearrangement uses TRBV10-3 and TRBJ1-4; 9 positions match TRBD1. Trimming took 4 bases from V and 4 from J; bases not matched to a gene: 16. The CDR3 has 19 amino acids. The germline V gene has CDR1 ENHRY and CDR2 SYGVKD. The CDR3 loop is CAISGPPGQGPSGNEKLFF. CDR3 coding DNA: TGTGCCATCAGTGGCCCACCGGGACAGGGACCTTCGGGTAATGAAAAACTGTTTTTT.

This clonotype has only a few counts. The V call is TRBV6-2 or TRBV6-3, the J call TRBJ1-1; no firm D call. Germline CDR1 MNHEY, CDR2 SVGEGT. CDR3 size: 14 residues. V lost 7 bases and J 4 bases, leaving 16 bases between the germline ends. CDR3 sequence: CASKLSVSGTEAFF. The CDR3 nucleotides are TGTGCCAGCAAGTTGTCTGTCTCGGGCACTGAAGCTTTCTTT.

Ten or more counts support this clonotype. This sequence joins TRBV15 and TRBJ1-5; no clear D. CDR1 is LNHNV, CDR2 YYDKDF, per germline (reference sequence). V was clipped by 0 bases and J by 7 bases, with 16 bases between them. CDR3 length: 16 residues. The CDR3 here is CATSRDARTVWQPQHF. In DNA form, the CDR3 reads TGTGCCACCAGCAGAGATGCGAGGACGGTATGGCAGCCCCAGCATTTT.

This clonotype was counted many times. The rearrangement joins TRBV5-1 to TRBJ2-1; D unresolved. V lost 0 bases to trimming and J lost 1 base, with 8 bases between them. This CDR3 comprises 15 residues. Germline CDR1 and CDR2: SGHRS and YFSETQ. CDR3 protein: CASSLGLQSYNEQFF. The CDR3 region has the DNA TGCGCCAGCAGCTTGGGTCTACAATCCTACAATGAGCAGTTCTTC.

The genes are TRBV29-1 and TRBJ2-2; tentatively, D is TRBD2 (5 bases). V was trimmed by 3 bases and J by 4 bases, leaving 9 bases between them. This CDR3 has 13 residues. The germline V gene encodes CDR1 SQVTM and CDR2 ANQGSEA. As DNA, the CDR3 is TGCAGCGTTGACGTTCTAGCCACCGGGGAGCTGTTTTTT. Amino acids: CSVDVLATGELFF.

This clonotype was observed many times. This chain links TRBV5-1 with TRBJ2-2; unclear D gene. V lost 4 bases, J lost 1 base, and 11 bases lay in between. From germline, CDR1 is SGHRS and CDR2 YFSETQ. The CDR3 runs to 15 residues. CDR3 amino acids: CASSPDPRNTGELFF. As DNA, the CDR3 is TGCGCCAGCAGCCCCGACCCCCGGAACACCGGGGAGCTGTTTTTT.

The rearrangement links TRBV7-9 to TRBJ2-1; 10 bases fit TRBD2. The CDR3 loop spans 17 amino acids. J was trimmed by 2 bases and V by 5 bases; bases with no gene match: 9. From germline, CDR1 is SEHNR and CDR2 FQNEAQ (reference sequence). CDR3 region: CASSLGTSAPTYNEQFF. The CDR3 region has the DNA TGTGCCAGCAGCCTCGGGACTAGCGCGCCCACCTACAATGAGCAGTTCTTC.

The rearrangement uses TRBV5-1 and TRBJ2-5; maybe TRBD1 (5 bases). Germline V gene lookup returns CDR1 SGHRS and CDR2 YFSETQ. Trimming took off 3 bases at V and 1 base at J, with 13 bases between the two ends. This CDR3 has 15 amino acids. CDR3 loop: CASSSTATSQETQYF. In DNA form, the CDR3 reads TGCGCCAGCAGCTCGACAGCCACCTCCCAAGAGACCCAGTACTTC.

The chain carries TRBV6-5 and TRBJ1-2, with 7 bases fitting TRBD1. V was clipped by 7 bases and J by 7 bases; unmatched bases: 15. This CDR3 is 15 amino acids long. Germline assignment: CDR1 MNHEY and CDR2 SVGAGI. CDR3 bases: TGTGCCAGCATCAAAGGATGGGGCAGGGGGACTGGCTACACCTTC. Encoded protein: CASIKGWGRGTGYTF.

The chain links TRBV7-2 to TRBJ1-5, with TRBD1 as a possible D gene (6 bases). Germline lookup yields CDR1 SGHTA and CDR2 FQGNSA. The CDR3 has 15 residues. V shed 1 base and J shed 6 bases, with 13 bases lying between them. CDR3 amino acids: CASSLVGSRGQPQHF. The CDR3 DNA is TGTGCCAGCAGCTTAGTGGGTTCCAGGGGTCAGCCCCAGCATTTT.

This clonotype was found a few times. The V gene is TRBV5-5, the J gene TRBJ2-5; 7 bases are shared with TRBD2. Germline CDR1 is SGHKS and CDR2 is YYEKEE (reference sequence). The V and J ends lost 3 bases and 4 bases, in that order; junction bases with no gene match: 6. The CDR3 totals 14 residues. The CDR3 DNA reads TGTGCCAGCAGCTCAATTGGGGGGGGAGAGACCCAGTACTTC. As protein: CASSSIGGGETQYF.

The rearrangement joins TRBV4-3 to TRBJ1-1, with 9 bases aligning to TRBD1. CDR1 and CDR2 (germline): LGHNA, YSLEER. CDR3 size: 15 residues. V shed 1 base and J 7 bases; nucleotides not matched to a gene: 7. This chain's CDR3 is CASSQAPGQGLEAFF. The CDR3 DNA follows: TGCGCCAGCAGCCAAGCCCCGGGACAGGGACTTGAAGCTTTCTTT.

Many counts were recorded for this clonotype. The gene calls are TRBV20-1 and TRBJ2-7, with D unclear. V shed 3 bases and J shed 3 bases, with 6 bases lying between them. The germline V gene has CDR1 DFQATT and CDR2 SNEGSKA (reference sequence). This CDR3 is built from 11 residues. DNA of the CDR3: TGCAGTGCTAGTTACAGCTACGAGCAGTACTTC. It translates to CSASYSYEQYF.

Points on this clonotype: A clone one base away is much larger, so this may be a read error. The CDR3 DNA follows: TGCAGCGTGCGGACAGCCCTACCGTACGATGAGCAGTTCTTC. It encodes CSVRTALPYDEQFF. This chain uses TRBV29-1 with TRBJ2-1; D is perhaps TRBD1 (6 bases). CDR3 length equals 14 residues. V lost 6 bases and J 8 bases, leaving 20 bases between the germline ends. Per germline, CDR1 SQVTM and CDR2 ANQGSEA.

This clonotype was recorded many times. This chain connects TRBV7-9 to TRBJ1-2, with D possibly matching TRBD1 (5 bases). CDR1 and CDR2 (germline): SEHNR, FQNEAQ (reference sequence). CDR3 length equals 13 residues. Trimming shortened V by 0 bases and J by 6 bases, and 8 bases separated the two germline ends. CDR3 DNA sequence: TGTGCCAGCAGCTTAGCGCTAGGGGATGGCTACACCTTC. Its protein is CASSLALGDGYTF.

This clonotype has a count of ten or more. The V gene is TRBV7-2, the J gene TRBJ2-7; possible D gene TRBD1, 6 bases. CDR1 is SGHTA and CDR2 is FQGNSA in the germline V gene. V was trimmed by 5 bases and J by 5 bases, leaving 13 bases between them. CDR3 length: 13 residues. CDR3 nucleotides: TGTGCCAGCAGCGCAAATCACAGGGACGAGCAGTACTTC. It codes for CASSANHRDEQYF.

This clonotype was counted between two and nine times. The J gene is TRBJ2-5, the V gene TRBV30, with unresolved D. This CDR3 is built from 13 residues. The germline gives CDR1 GTSNPN, CDR2 SVGIG (reference sequence). The V end was cut by 0 bases, the J end by 5 bases, with 10 bases between. The CDR3 loop reads CAWSVSYQETQYF. The DNA of the CDR3 is TGTGCCTGGAGTGTAAGTTATCAGGAGACCCAGTACTTC.

This clonotype was seen a handful of times. The rearrangement joins TRBV20-1 to TRBJ2-5, with D hard to call. V dropped 0 bases and J dropped 2 bases, with 13 bases sitting between them. The CDR3 has 15 residues. Germline V gives CDR1 DFQATT, CDR2 SNEGSKA (reference sequence). The CDR3 coding sequence is TGCAGTGCTAGAGATCCCGGAAAAGCTCAAGAGACCCAGTACTTC. Translation gives CSARDPGKAQETQYF.

Ten or more counts support this clonotype. The rearrangement uses TRBV9 and TRBJ2-5; D might be TRBD1 (6 bases). V shed 1 base and J shed 4 bases, with 14 bases lying between them. The CDR3 length is 15 residues. The germline CDR1 and CDR2 sequences are SGDLS and YYNGEE. CDR3 loop: CASSVKPLGAETQYF. DNA for the CDR3: TGTGCCAGCAGCGTAAAACCCCTGGGGGCAGAGACCCAGTACTTC.

The rearrangement uses TRBV28 and TRBJ2-1, with TRBD1 matching 8 bases. The CDR3 loop spans 15 amino acids. In germline, CDR1 is MDHEN, CDR2 SYDVKM. The ends lost 6 bases at V and 0 bases at J; junction bases unmatched: 4. Here the CDR3 reads CASRPTGGSYNEQFF. In nucleotides, the CDR3 is TGTGCCAGCAGACCCACAGGGGGCTCCTACAATGAGCAGTTCTTC.